These 12 T cell receptor beta chains originate from one sample sequenced in a study of OX40 agonist ivuxolimab in advanced cancers. Measured with immunoSEQ multiplex PCR; TCRdb has only the in-frame clones, and not every one. The table lists under 40,000 clones, approximately 90% of them singletons. Here the sequenced sample was CD4+ or CD8+ T cells sorted from blood, taken in a trial of the OX40 agonist ivuxolimab. Receptor source: an adult with an advanced solid tumor such as melanoma, head and neck, liver or kidney cancer.

The rearrangement uses TRBV9 and TRBJ2-4, with D perhaps matching TRBD1 or TRBD2 (6 bases each). With 2 bases removed from V and 1 base from J, the gap between germline ends came to 16 bases. The CDR3 has 17 residues. CDR1 SGDLS and CDR2 YYNGEE come from the germline V gene. The CDR3 region is CASSVGGAKDAKNIQYF. The CDR3 region has the DNA TGTGCCAGCAGCGTCGGGGGCGCCAAGGACGCCAAAAACATTCAGTACTTC.

This clone was seen only once. V is TRBV11-2 and J is TRBJ1-4; TRBD1 is a possible D gene (5 bases). CDR1 SGHAT and CDR2 FQNNGV come from the germline V gene. V was trimmed by 1 base and J by 8 bases, leaving 20 bases between them. The CDR3 consists of 17 residues. CDR3 nucleotides: TGTGCCAGCAGCTTAGGGCCCAACCAGGGCTGGGAGGAAAAACTGTTTTTT. It encodes CASSLGPNQGWEEKLFF.

This chain uses TRBV5-1 with TRBJ1-2, with 7 bases aligning to TRBD1. The length of the CDR3 is 15 residues. Germline V gene data show CDR1 as SGHRS and CDR2 as YFSETQ. With V trimmed by 4 bases and J by 3 bases, 9 bases remained unmatched. In DNA form, the CDR3 reads TGCGCCAGCAGCCCATACGGAACAGGGGACTATGGCTACACCTTC. Translation gives CASSPYGTGDYGYTF.

The chain has TRBV10-1 and TRBJ2-7, with D hard to call. The CDR3 covers 13 residues. Germline CDR1 and CDR2: WNHNN and SYGVQD (reference sequence). V lost 3 bases to trimming and J lost 6 bases, with 12 bases between them. This CDR3 reads CASSDPVSSEQYF. CDR3 coding DNA: TGCGCCAGCAGTGATCCAGTTTCTAGCGAGCAGTACTTC.

The chain couples TRBV28 to TRBJ2-1, with unresolved D. Germline V gene lookup returns CDR1 MDHEN and CDR2 SYDVKM. The CDR3 consists of 13 residues. Trimming took 2 bases from V and 5 from J, leaving 7 bases between them. The DNA for the CDR3 is TGTGCCAGCAGTTTAACTATAAACAATGAGCAGTTCTTC. Its protein product is CASSLTINNEQFF.

This rearrangement joins TRBV10-3 to TRBJ1-1, with TRBD1 matching over 9 bases. With V trimmed by 3 bases and J by 4 bases, 6 bases remained unmatched. The CDR3 spans 15 residues. Germline CDR1 is ENHRY and CDR2 is SYGVKD. The CDR3 here is CAISDFRTGATEAFF. CDR3 DNA: TGTGCCATCAGTGACTTCCGGACAGGGGCCACTGAAGCTTTCTTT.

The V gene is TRBV7-6, the J gene TRBJ2-1; D may correspond to TRBD1 or TRBD2 (6 bases each). The V end was cut by 4 bases, the J end by 8 bases, with 18 bases between. This CDR3 contains 15 residues. CDR1 is SGHVS and CDR2 is FNYEAQ in the germline V gene. The CDR3 protein is CASSSGPGALYEQFF. As DNA, the CDR3 is TGTGCCAGCAGCTCCGGGCCGGGGGCCCTATATGAGCAGTTCTTC.

V and J are TRBV27 and TRBJ2-7; D is unclear. Trimming removed 8 bases at V and 3 bases at J, with 14 bases between. The CDR3 contains 13 residues. Germline V lookup: CDR1 MNHEY, CDR2 SMNVEV (reference sequence). Written as DNA, the CDR3 is TGTGCCAGCCGCTACAGACTCCTCTACGAGCAGTACTTC. This encodes CASRYRLLYEQYF.

The V and J genes are TRBV5-6 and TRBJ1-1, with D hard to call. Germline V gene sequence: CDR1 SGHDT, CDR2 YYEEEE. The CDR3 runs 12 residues. V was shortened by 6 bases and J by 0 bases, with 6 bases between the two germline ends. CDR3 in amino acids: CASKIMNTEAFF. CDR3 nucleotides: TGTGCCAGCAAAATCATGAACACTGAAGCTTTCTTT.

The chain employs TRBV6-5 and TRBJ1-5; D remains ambiguous. The germline V and J ends were trimmed by 2 bases and 7 bases, with 12 bases remaining between them. This CDR3 region has 14 residues. In germline, CDR1 is MNHEY, CDR2 SVGAGI. The CDR3 region has the DNA TGTGCCAGCAGTTACCGTATAGACGGGCAGCCCCAGCATTTT. Translation: CASSYRIDGQPQHF.

The chain combines TRBV2 with TRBJ2-7; 12 bases line up with TRBD1. V shed 6 bases and J 9 bases; nucleotides not matched to a gene: 6. Germline V gene lookup returns CDR1 SNHLY and CDR2 FYNNEI. The CDR3 spans 13 residues. The CDR3 DNA follows: TGTGCCAGCAGAGCCGGGACAGGGGGCGGGCAGTACTTC. Translation: CASRAGTGGGQYF.

The chain has TRBV27 and TRBJ2-7, with TRBD2 matching 10 bases. This CDR3 has 16 amino acids. CDR1 is MNHEY and CDR2 is SMNVEV in the germline V gene (reference sequence). V lost 6 bases, J lost 1 base, and 9 bases stayed unmatched. CDR3 nucleotide sequence: TGTGCCAGCAGCCTTTTAGCGGGAGGCCCATCCTACGAGCAGTACTTC. The encoded protein is CASSLLAGGPSYEQYF.